This T cell receptor beta chain was recovered during a study of T cells in Graves' hyperthyroidism and ophthalmopathy. Germline CDR1 is ENHRY and CDR2 is SYGVKD. This CDR3 has 14 residues. V lost 10 bases, J lost 3 bases, and 19 bases lay in between. This clonotype was recorded at least ten times. The antigen is undetermined. Notes on the study in general: Expanded thyroid clonotypes (above 0.001) were mostly also found in blood.

The TCR beta CDR3 regions underwent amplification using RNA transcripts as the source. HTBI primers were employed in a first-round RT-PCR of the TCR CDR3. Each CDR3 protein is one row after TCRdb ran MiXCR on the multiplex PCR reads. The data hold about 560,000 distinct CDR3 sequences, with just over 45% observed a single time. V gene TRBV10-3 combines with J gene TRBJ2-7, with D unresolved. This receptor was identified in a woman aged 18-29 years with Graves' hyperthyroidism. The sequenced material came from peripheral blood or thyroid tissue (not recorded which). CDR3 DNA sequence: TGTGCCACCTCCTGGGGTGCAGGAGACTACGAGCAGTACTTC. It translates to CATSWGAGDYEQYF.